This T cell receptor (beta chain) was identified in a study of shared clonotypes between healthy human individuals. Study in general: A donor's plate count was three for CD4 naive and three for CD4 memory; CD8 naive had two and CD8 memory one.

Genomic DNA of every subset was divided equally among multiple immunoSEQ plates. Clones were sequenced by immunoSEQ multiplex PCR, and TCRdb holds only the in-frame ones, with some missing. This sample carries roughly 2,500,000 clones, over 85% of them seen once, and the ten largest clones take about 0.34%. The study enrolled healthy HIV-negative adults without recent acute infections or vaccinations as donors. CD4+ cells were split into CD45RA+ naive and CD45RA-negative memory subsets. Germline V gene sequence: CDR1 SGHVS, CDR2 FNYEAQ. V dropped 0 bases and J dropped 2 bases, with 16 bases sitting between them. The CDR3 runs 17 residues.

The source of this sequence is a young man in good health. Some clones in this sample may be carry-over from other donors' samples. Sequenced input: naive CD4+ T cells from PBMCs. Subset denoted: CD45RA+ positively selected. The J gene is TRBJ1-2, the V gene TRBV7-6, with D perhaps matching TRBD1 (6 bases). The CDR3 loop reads CASSLALSGGPNYGYTF. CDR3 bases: TGTGCCAGCAGCTTAGCGCTCTCGGGGGGGCCCAACTATGGCTACACCTTC.